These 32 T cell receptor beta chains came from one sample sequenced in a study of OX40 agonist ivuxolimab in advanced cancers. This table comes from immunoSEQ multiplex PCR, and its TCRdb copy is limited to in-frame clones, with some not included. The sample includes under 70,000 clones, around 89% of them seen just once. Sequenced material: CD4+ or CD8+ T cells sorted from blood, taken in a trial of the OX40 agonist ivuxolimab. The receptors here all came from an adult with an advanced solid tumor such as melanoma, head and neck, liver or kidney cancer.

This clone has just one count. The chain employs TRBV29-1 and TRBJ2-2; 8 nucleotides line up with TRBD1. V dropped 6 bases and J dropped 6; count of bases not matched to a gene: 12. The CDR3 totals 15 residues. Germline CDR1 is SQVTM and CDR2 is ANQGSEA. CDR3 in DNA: TGCAGCGTCATGCTGACAGGGGTGTCTTCCGGGGAGCTGTTTTTT. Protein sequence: CSVMLTGVSSGELFF.

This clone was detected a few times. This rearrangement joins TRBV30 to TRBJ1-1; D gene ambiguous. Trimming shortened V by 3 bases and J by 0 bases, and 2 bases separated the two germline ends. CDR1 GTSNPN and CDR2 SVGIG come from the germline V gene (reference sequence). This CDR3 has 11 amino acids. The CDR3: CAWRMNTEAFF. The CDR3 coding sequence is TGTGCCTGGAGGATGAACACTGAAGCTTTCTTT.

CDR3 in DNA: TGTGCCAGCAGTCAGAGTAGCGGGAGTTTAAACGAGCAGTACTTC. Residues: CASSQSSGSLNEQYF. The chain joins TRBV7-9 to TRBJ2-7, with 9 bases aligning to TRBD2. J gave up 5 bases and V 6 bases, and 11 bases lay outside the gene matches. The V gene's germline CDR1 is SEHNR and CDR2 FQNEAQ (reference sequence). The CDR3 runs to 15 residues.

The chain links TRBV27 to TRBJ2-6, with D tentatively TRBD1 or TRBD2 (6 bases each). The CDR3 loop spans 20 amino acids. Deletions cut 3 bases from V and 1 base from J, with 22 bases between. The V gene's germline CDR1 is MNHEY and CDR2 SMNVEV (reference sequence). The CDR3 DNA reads TGTGCCAGCAGTTTTTCGTCGTCGGGGGCAGGACTATCTGGGGCCAACGTCCTGACTTTC. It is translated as CASSFSSSGAGLSGANVLTF.

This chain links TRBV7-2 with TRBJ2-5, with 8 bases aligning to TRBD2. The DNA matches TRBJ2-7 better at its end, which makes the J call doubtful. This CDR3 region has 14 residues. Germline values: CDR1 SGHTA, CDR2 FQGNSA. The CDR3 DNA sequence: TGTGCCAGCAGCTTAGGGCGGGGGGCCTACGAGCAGTACTTC. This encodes CASSLGRGAYEQYF.

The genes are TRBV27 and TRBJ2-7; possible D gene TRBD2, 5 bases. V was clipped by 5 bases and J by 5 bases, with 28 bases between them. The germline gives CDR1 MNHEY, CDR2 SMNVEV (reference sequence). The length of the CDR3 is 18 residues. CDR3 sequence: CASSKTKRQSPPFDEQYF. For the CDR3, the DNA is TGTGCCAGCAGTAAAACCAAGCGGCAGTCCCCCCCCTTTGACGAGCAGTACTTC.

The CDR3 DNA follows: TGTGCCAGCAGCTTAGGCGGGGACACTGAAGCTTTCTTT. The encoded protein is CASSLGGDTEAFF. The chain employs TRBV7-6 and TRBJ1-1, with no clear D. Germline V gene data show CDR1 as SGHVS and CDR2 as FNYEAQ. V was trimmed by 1 base and J by 3 bases, leaving 6 bases between them. The CDR3 is made up of 13 amino acids.

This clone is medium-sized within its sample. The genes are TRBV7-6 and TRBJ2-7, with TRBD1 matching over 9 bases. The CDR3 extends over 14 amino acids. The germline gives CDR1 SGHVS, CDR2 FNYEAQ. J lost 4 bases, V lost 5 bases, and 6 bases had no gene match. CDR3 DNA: TGTGCCAGCAGCGCCGGGACAGGGCCGTACGAGCAGTACTTC. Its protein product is CASSAGTGPYEQYF.

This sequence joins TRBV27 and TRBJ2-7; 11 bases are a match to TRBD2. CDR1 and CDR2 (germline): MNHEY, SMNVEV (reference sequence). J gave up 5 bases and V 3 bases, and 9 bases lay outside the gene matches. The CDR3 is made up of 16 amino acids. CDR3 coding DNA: TGTGCCAGCAGTTTCCTCCTAGCGGGAGGTCCCCACGAGCAGTACTTC. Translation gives CASSFLLAGGPHEQYF.

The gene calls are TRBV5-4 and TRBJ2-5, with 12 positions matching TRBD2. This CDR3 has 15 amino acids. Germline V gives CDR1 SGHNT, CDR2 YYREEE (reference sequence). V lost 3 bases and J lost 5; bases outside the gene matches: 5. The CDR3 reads CASSSPGTSGETQYF. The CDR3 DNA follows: TGTGCCAGCAGCTCCCCCGGGACTAGCGGGGAGACCCAGTACTTC. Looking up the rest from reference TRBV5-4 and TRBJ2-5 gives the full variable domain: ETGVTQSPTHLIKTRGQQVTLRCSSQSGHNTVSWYQQALGQGPQFIFQYYREEENGRGNFPPRFSGLQFPNYSSELNVNALELDDSALYLCASSSPGTSGETQYFGPGTRLLVL.

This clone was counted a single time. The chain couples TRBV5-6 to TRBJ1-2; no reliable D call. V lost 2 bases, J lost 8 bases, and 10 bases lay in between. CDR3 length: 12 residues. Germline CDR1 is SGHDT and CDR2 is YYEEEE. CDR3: CASSFSLDGYTF. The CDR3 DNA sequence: TGTGCCAGCAGCTTTTCACTCGACGGCTACACCTTC.

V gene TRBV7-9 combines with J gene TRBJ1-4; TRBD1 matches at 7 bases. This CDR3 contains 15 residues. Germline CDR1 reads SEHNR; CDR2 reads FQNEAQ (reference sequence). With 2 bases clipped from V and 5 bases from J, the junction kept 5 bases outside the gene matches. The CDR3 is CASSLIQGVNEKLFF. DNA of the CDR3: TGTGCCAGCAGCTTAATTCAGGGGGTGAATGAAAAACTGTTTTTT. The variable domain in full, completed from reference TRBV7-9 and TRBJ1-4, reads DTGVSQNPRHKITKRGQNVTFRCDPISEHNRLYWYRQTLGQGPEFLTYFQNEAQLEKSRLLSDRFSAERPKGSFSTLEIQRTEQGDSAMYLCASSLIQGVNEKLFFGSGTQLSVL.

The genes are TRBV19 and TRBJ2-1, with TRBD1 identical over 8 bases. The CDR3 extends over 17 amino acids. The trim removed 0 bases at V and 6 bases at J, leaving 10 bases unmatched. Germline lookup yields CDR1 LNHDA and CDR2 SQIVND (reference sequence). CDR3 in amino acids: CASSIDQYPRGLNEQFF. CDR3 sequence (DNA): TGTGCCAGTAGTATAGATCAATATCCCAGGGGGCTCAATGAGCAGTTCTTC. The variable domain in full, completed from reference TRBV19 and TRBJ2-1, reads DGGITQSPKYLFRKEGQNVTLSCEQNLNHDAMYWYRQDPGQGLRLIYYSQIVNDFQKGDIAEGYSVSREKKESFPLTVTSAQKNPTAFYLCASSIDQYPRGLNEQFFGPGTRLTVL.

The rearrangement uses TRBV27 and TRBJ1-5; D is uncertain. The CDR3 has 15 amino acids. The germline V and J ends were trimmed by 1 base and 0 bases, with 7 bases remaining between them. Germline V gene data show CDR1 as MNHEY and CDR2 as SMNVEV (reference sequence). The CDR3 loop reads CASSLYAGSNQPQHF. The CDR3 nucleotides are TGTGCCAGCAGTTTATACGCGGGTAGCAATCAGCCCCAGCATTTT.

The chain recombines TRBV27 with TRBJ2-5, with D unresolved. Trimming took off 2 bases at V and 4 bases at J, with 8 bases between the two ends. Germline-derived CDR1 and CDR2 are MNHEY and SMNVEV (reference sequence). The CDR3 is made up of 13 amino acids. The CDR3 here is CASSLTLGETQYF. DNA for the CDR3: TGTGCCAGCAGTTTAACCCTGGGAGAGACCCAGTACTTC.

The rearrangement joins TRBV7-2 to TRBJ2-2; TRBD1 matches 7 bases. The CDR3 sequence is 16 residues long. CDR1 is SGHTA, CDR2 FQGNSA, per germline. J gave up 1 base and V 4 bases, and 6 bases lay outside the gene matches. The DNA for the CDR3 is TGTGCCAGCAGCTCTTGGGACAGTGGGAACACCGGGGAGCTGTTTTTT. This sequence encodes CASSSWDSGNTGELFF. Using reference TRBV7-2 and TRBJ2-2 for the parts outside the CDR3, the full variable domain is GAGVSQSPSNKVTEKGKDVELRCDPISGHTALYWYRQSLGQGLEFLIYFQGNSAPDKSGLPSDRFSAERTGGSVSTLTIQRTQQEDSAVYLCASSSWDSGNTGELFFGEGSRLTVL.

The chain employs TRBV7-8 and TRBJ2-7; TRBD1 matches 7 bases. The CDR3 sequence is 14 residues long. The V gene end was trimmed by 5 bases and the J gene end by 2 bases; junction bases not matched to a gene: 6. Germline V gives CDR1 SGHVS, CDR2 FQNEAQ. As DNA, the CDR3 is TGTGCCAGCAGCCCGGGACAGACAACCTACGAGCAGTACTTC. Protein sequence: CASSPGQTTYEQYF.

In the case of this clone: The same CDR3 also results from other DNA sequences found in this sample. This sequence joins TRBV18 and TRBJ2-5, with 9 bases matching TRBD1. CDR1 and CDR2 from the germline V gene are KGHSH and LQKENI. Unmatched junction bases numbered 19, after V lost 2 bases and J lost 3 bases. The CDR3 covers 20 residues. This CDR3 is CASSPRILPGQGALKETQYF. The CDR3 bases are TGTGCCAGCTCACCAAGGATCTTACCGGGACAGGGTGCCTTAAAAGAGACCCAGTACTTC.

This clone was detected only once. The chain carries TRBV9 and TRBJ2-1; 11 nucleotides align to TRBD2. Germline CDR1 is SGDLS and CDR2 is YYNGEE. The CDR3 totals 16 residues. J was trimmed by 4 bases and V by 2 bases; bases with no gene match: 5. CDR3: CASSVPASGGYNEQFF. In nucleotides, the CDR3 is TGTGCCAGCAGCGTCCCCGCTAGCGGGGGGTACAATGAGCAGTTCTTC.

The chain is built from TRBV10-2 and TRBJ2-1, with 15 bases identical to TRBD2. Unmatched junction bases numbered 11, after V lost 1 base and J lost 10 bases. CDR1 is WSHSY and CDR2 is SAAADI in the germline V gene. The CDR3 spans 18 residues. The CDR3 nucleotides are TGCGCCAGCAGTGAGTGGGTAGTGGGACTAGCGGGAGGTGGGGAGCAGTTCTTC. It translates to CASSEWVVGLAGGGEQFF.

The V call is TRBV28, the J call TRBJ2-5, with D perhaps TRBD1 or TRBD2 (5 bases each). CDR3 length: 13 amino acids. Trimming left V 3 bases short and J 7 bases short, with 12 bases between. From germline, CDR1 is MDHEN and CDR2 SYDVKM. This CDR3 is CASSFPGPGTQYF. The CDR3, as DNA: TGTGCCAGCAGTTTCCCGGGACCGGGGACCCAGTACTTC.

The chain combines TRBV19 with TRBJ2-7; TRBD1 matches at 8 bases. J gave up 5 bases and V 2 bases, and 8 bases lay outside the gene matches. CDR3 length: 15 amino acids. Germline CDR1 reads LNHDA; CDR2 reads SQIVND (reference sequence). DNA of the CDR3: TGTGCCAGTAGTATAAGTGGACAGGGTATCGACGAGCAGTACTTC. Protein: CASSISGQGIDEQYF.

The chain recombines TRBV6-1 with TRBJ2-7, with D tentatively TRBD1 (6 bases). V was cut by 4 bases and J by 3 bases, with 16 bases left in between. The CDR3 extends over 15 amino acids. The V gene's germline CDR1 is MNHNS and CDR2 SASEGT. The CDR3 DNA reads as TGTGCCAGCAGTGTTGACAGGACGGATTACTACGAGCAGTACTTC. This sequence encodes CASSVDRTDYYEQYF.

The CDR3 DNA reads as TGTGCCAGTACCATCGGGAGGCTTGAAGCTTTCTTT. It translates to CASTIGRLEAFF. V usage is TRBV19 and J usage is TRBJ1-1; D gene unclear. This CDR3 has 12 residues. Germline CDR1 and CDR2: LNHDA and SQIVND (reference sequence). The V and J ends lost 7 bases and 7 bases respectively, with 13 bases between them.

The CDR3 is CASSIGTRAGNQPQHF. The CDR3 DNA follows: TGTGCCAGTAGTATAGGTACCAGGGCCGGGAATCAGCCCCAGCATTTT. The J gene is TRBJ1-5, the V gene TRBV19, with TRBD1 as a possible D gene (5 bases). The CDR3 is 16 amino acids. The germline V gene has CDR1 LNHDA and CDR2 SQIVND (reference sequence). V was shortened by 1 base and J by 4 bases, with 14 bases between the two germline ends.

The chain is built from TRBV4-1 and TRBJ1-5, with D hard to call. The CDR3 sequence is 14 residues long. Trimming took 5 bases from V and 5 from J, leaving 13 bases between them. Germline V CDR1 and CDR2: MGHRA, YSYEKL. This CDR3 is CASSSEGSDQPQHF. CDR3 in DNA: TGCGCCAGCAGCTCAGAGGGTAGTGATCAGCCCCAGCATTTT.

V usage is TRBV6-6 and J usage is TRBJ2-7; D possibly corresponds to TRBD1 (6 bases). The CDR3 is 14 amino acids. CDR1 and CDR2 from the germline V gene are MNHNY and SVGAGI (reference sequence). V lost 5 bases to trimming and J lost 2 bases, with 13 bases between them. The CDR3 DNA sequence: TGTGCCAGCAGTAAACGGGACACAGCCTACGAGCAGTACTTC. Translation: CASSKRDTAYEQYF.

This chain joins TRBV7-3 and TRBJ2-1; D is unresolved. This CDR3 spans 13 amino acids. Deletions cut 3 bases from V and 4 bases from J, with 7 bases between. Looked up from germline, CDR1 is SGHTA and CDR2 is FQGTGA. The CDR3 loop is CASSLDLYNEQFF. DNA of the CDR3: TGTGCCAGCAGCTTGGACCTTTACAATGAGCAGTTCTTC.

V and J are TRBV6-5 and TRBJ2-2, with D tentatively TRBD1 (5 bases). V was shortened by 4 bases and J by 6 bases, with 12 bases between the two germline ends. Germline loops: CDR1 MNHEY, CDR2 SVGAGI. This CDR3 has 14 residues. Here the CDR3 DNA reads TGTGCCAGCAGTTCGTTCCAGGGCGCCGGGGAGCTGTTTTTT. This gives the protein CASSSFQGAGELFF.

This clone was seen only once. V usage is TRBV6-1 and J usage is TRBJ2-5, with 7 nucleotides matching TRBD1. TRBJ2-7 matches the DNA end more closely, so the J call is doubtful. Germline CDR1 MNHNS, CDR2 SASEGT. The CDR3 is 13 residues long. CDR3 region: CASSRDRDYEQYF. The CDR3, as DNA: TGTGCCAGCAGTCGTGACAGGGATTACGAGCAGTACTTC.

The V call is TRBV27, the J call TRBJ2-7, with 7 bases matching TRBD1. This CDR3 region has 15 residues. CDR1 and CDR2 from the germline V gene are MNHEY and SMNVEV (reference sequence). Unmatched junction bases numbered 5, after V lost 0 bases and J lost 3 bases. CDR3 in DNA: TGTGCCAGCAGTTTATCGGGGACAGACTTCTACGAGCAGTACTTC. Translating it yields CASSLSGTDFYEQYF.

This CDR3 reads CASSEAAFTLHQPQHF. DNA for the CDR3: TGTGCCAGCAGTGAAGCGGCCTTTACGCTCCATCAGCCCCAGCATTTT. The chain is built from TRBV2 and TRBJ1-5; D gene unclear. There are 16 residues in the CDR3. Germline V gives CDR1 SNHLY, CDR2 FYNNEI. Trimming took 0 bases from V and 5 from J, leaving 14 bases between them.